The 16 T cell receptor beta chains below were found in one sample sequenced in a study of graft-versus-host responses after intestinal transplantation. Researchers processed graft tissue to release intraepithelial and lamina propria lymphocytes. The protocol was immunoSEQ multiplex PCR, while the TCRdb copy is restricted to in-frame clones and leaves out a portion. This sample yields approximately 60,000 clones, of which roughly 90% are seen a single time; approximately 1.6% belongs to the top ten. This sample comprised ileum tissue, obtained less than 400 days after transplant. These receptors all stem from a human patient who received an intestinal transplant, so some T cells may come from the graft donor.

This clone was detected only once. V gene TRBV6-5 combines with J gene TRBJ1-2; D remains ambiguous. Germline lookup yields CDR1 MNHEY and CDR2 SVGAGI. V lost 8 bases and J 8 bases, leaving 24 bases between the germline ends. This CDR3 comprises 15 residues. The CDR3 region is CASSIISAALEGYTF. CDR3 in DNA: TGTGCCAGCTCTATCATATCGGCAGCACTTGAGGGCTACACCTTC.

The chain uses TRBV9 and TRBJ1-3, with a tentative D call TRBD1 (5 bases). There are 15 residues in the CDR3. Trimming cost V 0 bases and J 0 bases, with 7 bases left between them. Germline V gene lookup returns CDR1 SGDLS and CDR2 YYNGEE. CDR3 in amino acids: CASSVADSSGNTIYF. In nucleotides, the CDR3 is TGTGCCAGCAGCGTAGCAGACAGCTCTGGAAACACCATATATTTT.

The chain joins TRBV25-1 to TRBJ2-3; D uncertain. Germline CDR1 MGHDK, CDR2 SYGVNS. Trimming cost V 0 bases and J 1 base, with 8 bases left between them. This CDR3 spans 15 amino acids. The CDR3 DNA reads as TGTGCCAGCAGTGAATATCTTGGCTGCACAGATACGCAGTATTTT. Its translation: CASSEYLGCTDTQYF.

This clone was counted once. The V and J genes are TRBV21-1 and TRBJ1-1; the listed D gene, TRBD1, was not tested against the DNA. TRBV21-1 is a known pseudogene. The CDR3 runs to 15 residues. The CDR3 coding sequence is TGTGCCAGCAGCAGACCTCAGGGATTGTGCACTGAAGCTTTCTTT. It codes for CASSRPQGLCTEAFF.

The chain uses TRBV2 and TRBJ2-2; TRBD2 might be the D (5 bases). The germline CDR1 and CDR2 sequences are SNHLY and FYNNEI. CDR3 length: 13 residues. V lost 4 bases to trimming and J lost 4 bases, with 7 bases between them. CDR3 sequence (DNA): TGTGCCAGCAGTGGAGGAGGCACCGGGGAGCTGTTTTTT. Residues: CASSGGGTGELFF.

There are a few counts of this clone. The rearrangement joins TRBV6-5 to TRBJ2-1, with D maybe TRBD2 (6 bases). The V end lost 0 bases, the J end lost 15 bases, and 15 bases lay between the germline ends. Germline CDR1 reads MNHEY; CDR2 reads SVGAGI. The CDR3 totals 13 residues. DNA of the CDR3: TGTGCCAGCAGTTACTCGAGCGGGCAGGCAGGGTTCTTC. Its protein is CASSYSSGQAGFF.

This sequence joins TRBV6-1 and TRBJ2-2, with 8 bases lining up with TRBD1. The V segment lost 1 base and the J segment 6 bases; nucleotides outside the gene matches: 4. This CDR3 has 15 residues. Germline V gives CDR1 MNHNS, CDR2 SASEGT. CDR3 in amino acids: CASSEETGGPGELFF. CDR3 bases: TGTGCCAGCAGTGAAGAAACAGGGGGGCCCGGGGAGCTGTTTTTT.

The chain links TRBV7-9 to TRBJ2-6; D uncertain. V lost 5 bases and J lost 0, with 5 bases in between. Germline V gene data show CDR1 as SEHNR and CDR2 as FQNEAQ (reference sequence). CDR3 length equals 14 residues. CDR3 coding DNA: TGTGCCAGCAGCGGGAACTCTGGGGCCAACGTCCTGACTTTC. Translated, it gives CASSGNSGANVLTF.

The rearrangement joins TRBV5-6 to TRBJ1-1; D unresolved. V was cut by 0 bases and J by 0 bases, with 12 bases left in between. Germline V lookup: CDR1 SGHDT, CDR2 YYEEEE. The CDR3 totals 16 residues. CDR3 in amino acids: CASSLEAALMNTEAFF. The CDR3 DNA is TGTGCCAGCAGCTTGGAGGCAGCTCTCATGAACACTGAAGCTTTCTTT.

J is TRBJ1-6 and V is TRBV6-6, with 7 bases fitting TRBD1. The CDR3 consists of 15 residues. Germline V gene sequence: CDR1 MNHNY, CDR2 SVGAGI (reference sequence). V trimming: 5 bases; J trimming: 4 bases; junction bases outside the gene matches: 5. The CDR3 DNA follows: TGTGCCAGCAGTCGCGAGGGACAGTATAATTCACCCCTCCACTTT. It translates to CASSREGQYNSPLHF.

This sequence joins TRBV11-2 and TRBJ1-2, with D perhaps TRBD1 (5 bases). Trimming stripped 2 bases from V and 8 bases from J, with 9 bases between. Germline CDR1 SGHAT, CDR2 FQNNGV. The CDR3 is 12 amino acids. The CDR3 protein is CASSLSGNGYTF. CDR3 nucleotides: TGTGCCAGCAGCTTATCAGGGAACGGCTACACCTTC.

The chain couples TRBV6-6 to TRBJ2-5, with unresolved D. The closer fit of TRBJ2-7 to the DNA end suggests the J call may be wrong. Germline assignment: CDR1 MNHNY and CDR2 SVGAGI (reference sequence). The CDR3 runs 12 residues. The CDR3 spells CASSSPFDEQYF. The CDR3 DNA is TGTGCCAGCAGCTCCCCGTTCGACGAGCAGTACTTC.

This clone was observed a handful of times. The V call is TRBV19, the J call TRBJ1-3; D perhaps matches TRBD1 (5 bases). Trimming removed 5 bases at V and 0 bases at J, with 11 bases between. CDR3 length equals 15 residues. Germline-derived CDR1 and CDR2 are LNHDA and SQIVND (reference sequence). The DNA of the CDR3 is TGTGCCAGTAGTCCCCAGGGAAGCTCTGGAAACACCATATATTTT. This translates into CASSPQGSSGNTIYF.

This chain joins TRBV5-1 and TRBJ2-1; D is uncertain. CDR3 length: 11 amino acids. Deletions cut 4 bases from V and 7 bases from J, with 6 bases between. Germline V CDR1 and CDR2: SGHRS, YFSETQ. CDR3 coding DNA: TGCGCCAGCAGCACAATGAATGAGCAGTTCTTC. It encodes CASSTMNEQFF.

This clone was recorded once. V usage is TRBV15 and J usage is TRBJ2-7; 8 bases map to TRBD1. Germline CDR1 reads LNHNV; CDR2 reads YYDKDF (reference sequence). Unmatched junction bases numbered 8, after V lost 5 bases and J lost 5 bases. CDR3 length: 14 residues. DNA of the CDR3: TGTGCCACCAGCCCTACAGGGGGTTATCACGAGCAGTACTTC. Translating gives CATSPTGGYHEQYF.

This clone is a singleton in its sample. This sequence joins TRBV10-1 and TRBJ2-1; 7 nucleotides align to TRBD1. The CDR3 sequence is 14 residues long. The germline V gene has CDR1 WNHNN and CDR2 SYGVQD (reference sequence). Trimming at V came to 8 bases and at J to 3 bases, leaving 7 bases not matched to a gene. The CDR3 region has the DNA TGCGCCAGCTCGCCGTACAGGGGCTACAATGAGCAGTTCTTC. Translating it yields CASSPYRGYNEQFF.